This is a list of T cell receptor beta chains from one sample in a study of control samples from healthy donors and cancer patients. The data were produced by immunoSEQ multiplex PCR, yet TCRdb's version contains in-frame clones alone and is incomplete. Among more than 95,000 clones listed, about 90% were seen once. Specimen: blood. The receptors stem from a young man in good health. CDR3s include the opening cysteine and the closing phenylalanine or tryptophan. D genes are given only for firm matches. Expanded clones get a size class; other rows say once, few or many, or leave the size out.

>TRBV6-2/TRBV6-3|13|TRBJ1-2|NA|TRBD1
CASSSTGAGGYTF
TGTGCCAGCAGTTCAACAGGGGCCGGTGGCTACACCTTC
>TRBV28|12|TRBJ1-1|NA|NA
CASSFSLLGAFF
TGTGCCAGCAGTTTCTCGCTCCTGGGAGCTTTCTTT
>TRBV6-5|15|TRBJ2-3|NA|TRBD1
CASSRGDRGRGTQYF
TGTGCCAGCAGTCGGGGGGACAGGGGGCGCGGTACGCAGTATTTT
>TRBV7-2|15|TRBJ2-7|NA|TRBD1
CASSLERGQGVEQYF
TGTGCCAGCAGCTTAGAGAGGGGACAGGGAGTAGAGCAGTACTTC
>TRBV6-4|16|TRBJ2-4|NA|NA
CASSMTPVPAKNIQYF
TGTGCCAGCAGCATGACCCCCGTGCCTGCCAAAAACATTCAGTACTTC
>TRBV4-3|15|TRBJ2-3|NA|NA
CASSQDGGNPDTQYF
TGCGCCAGCAGCCAAGATGGAGGGAATCCGGATACGCAGTATTTT
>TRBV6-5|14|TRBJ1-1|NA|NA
CASSPRAGGTEAFF
TGTGCCAGCAGTCCCCGTGCGGGGGGGACTGAAGCTTTCTTT
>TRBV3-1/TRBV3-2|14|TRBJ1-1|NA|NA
CASSPQGYNTEAFF
TGTGCCAGCAGCCCGCAGGGATATAACACTGAAGCTTTCTTT
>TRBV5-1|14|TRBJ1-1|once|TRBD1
CASSWGQMNTEAFF
TGCGCCAGCAGCTGGGGACAGATGAACACTGAAGCTTTCTTT
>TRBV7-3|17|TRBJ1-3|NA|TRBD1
CASSLTSDREAGNTIYF
TGTGCCAGCAGCTTAACCTCGGACAGGGAGGCTGGAAACACCATATATTTT
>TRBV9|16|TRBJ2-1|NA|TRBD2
CASSGSSGVPYNEQFF
TGTGCCAGCAGCGGATCTAGCGGGGTTCCCTACAATGAGCAGTTCTTC
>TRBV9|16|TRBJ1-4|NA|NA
CASSAPGRGIGEKLFF
TGTGCCAGCAGCGCCCCCGGGCGGGGGATTGGCGAAAAACTGTTTTTT
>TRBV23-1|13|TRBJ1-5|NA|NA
CASSQGSSQPQHF
TGCGCCAGCAGTCAGGGAAGTAGTCAGCCCCAGCATTTT
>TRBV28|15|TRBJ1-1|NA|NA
CASSSLRSGDTEAFF
TGTGCCAGCAGTTCCCTCCGGTCAGGGGACACTGAAGCTTTCTTT
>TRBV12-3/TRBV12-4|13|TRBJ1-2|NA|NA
CASQREGNYGYTF
TGTGCCAGCCAACGCGAAGGGAACTATGGCTACACCTTC
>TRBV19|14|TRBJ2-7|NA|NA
CASSGVGRAYEQYF
TGTGCCAGTAGTGGGGTCGGGCGGGCCTACGAGCAGTACTTC
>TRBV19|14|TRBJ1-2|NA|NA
CASTTTPRAVGYTF
TGTGCCAGTACCACGACCCCTAGGGCAGTTGGCTACACCTTC
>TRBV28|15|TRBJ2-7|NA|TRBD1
CASSLTDRASYEQYF
TGTGCCAGCAGCTTGACGGACAGGGCCTCCTACGAGCAGTACTTC
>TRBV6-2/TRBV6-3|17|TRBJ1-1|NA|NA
CASSYSPRQAPNTEAFF
TGTGCCAGCAGTTACTCTCCTCGGCAGGCCCCGAACACTGAAGCTTTCTTT
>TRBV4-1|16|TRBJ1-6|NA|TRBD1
CASSQDGQVINSPLHF
TGCGCCAGCAGCCAGGACGGACAGGTGATTAATTCACCCCTCCACTTT
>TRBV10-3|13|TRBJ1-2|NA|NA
CAISGTVNYGYTF
TGTGCCATCAGTGGGACTGTTAACTATGGCTACACCTTC
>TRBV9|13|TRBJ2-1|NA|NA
CASSGTNLHEQFF
TGTGCCAGCAGCGGGACTAATCTTCATGAGCAGTTCTTC
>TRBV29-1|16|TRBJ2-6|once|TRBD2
CSVEGAGVPGANVLTF
TGCAGCGTTGAAGGGGCGGGAGTACCTGGGGCCAACGTCCTGACTTTC
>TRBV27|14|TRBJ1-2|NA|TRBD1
CASRVDREDYGYTF
TGTGCCAGCAGAGTAGACAGGGAAGACTATGGCTACACCTTC
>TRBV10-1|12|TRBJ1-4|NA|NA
CASSSVGEKLFF
TGCGCCAGCAGTTCCGTGGGTGAAAAACTGTTTTTT
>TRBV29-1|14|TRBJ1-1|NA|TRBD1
CSVENRGSYTEAFF
TGCAGCGTTGAGAACAGGGGCTCCTACACTGAAGCTTTCTTT
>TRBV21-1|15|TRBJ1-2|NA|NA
CASSKVARIDYGYTF
TGTGCCAGCAGCAAAGTGGCCAGGATAGACTATGGCTACACCTTC
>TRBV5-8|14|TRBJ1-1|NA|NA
CASSLTGIITEAFF
TGTGCCAGCAGCTTAACAGGGATCATCACTGAAGCTTTCTTT
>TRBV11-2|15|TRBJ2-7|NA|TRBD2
CASSLAALGGREQYF
TGTGCCAGCAGCTTAGCCGCTTTGGGAGGGAGGGAGCAGTACTTC
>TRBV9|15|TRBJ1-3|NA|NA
CASSVGIGTGNTIYF
TGTGCCAGCAGCGTAGGGATAGGGACAGGAAACACCATATATTTT
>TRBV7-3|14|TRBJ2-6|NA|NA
CASSLGSGANVLTF
TGTGCCAGCAGCTTAGGGTCTGGGGCCAACGTCCTGACTTTC
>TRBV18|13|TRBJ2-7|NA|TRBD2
CASSTGTTYEQYF
TGTGCCAGCTCGACCGGGACTACCTACGAGCAGTACTTC